This TCR beta chain came from a study of PD-L1 blockade in urothelial cancer. Time point noted: peripheral blood 6 weeks after treatment start. This clone came up a few times. The V end lost 0 bases, the J end lost 3 bases, and 9 bases lay between the germline ends. The germline V gene has CDR1 LNHDA and CDR2 SQIVND (reference sequence). The length of the CDR3 is 16 residues. Only in-frame clones appear in the TCRdb table, and some are missing; sequencing was by immunoSEQ multiplex PCR. In the table there are some 120,000 clones, roughly 91% of which are singletons. The gene calls are TRBV19 and TRBJ1-6; D gene uncertain. The sequence was collected from a man aged 55 to 69 with urothelial cancer. Sequenced material: PBMCs, taken around atezolizumab (anti-PD-L1) treatment. CDR3 protein: CASSIEDGDYNSPLHF. The CDR3 DNA follows: TGTGCCAGTAGTATAGAAGACGGAGACTATAATTCACCCCTCCACTTT.